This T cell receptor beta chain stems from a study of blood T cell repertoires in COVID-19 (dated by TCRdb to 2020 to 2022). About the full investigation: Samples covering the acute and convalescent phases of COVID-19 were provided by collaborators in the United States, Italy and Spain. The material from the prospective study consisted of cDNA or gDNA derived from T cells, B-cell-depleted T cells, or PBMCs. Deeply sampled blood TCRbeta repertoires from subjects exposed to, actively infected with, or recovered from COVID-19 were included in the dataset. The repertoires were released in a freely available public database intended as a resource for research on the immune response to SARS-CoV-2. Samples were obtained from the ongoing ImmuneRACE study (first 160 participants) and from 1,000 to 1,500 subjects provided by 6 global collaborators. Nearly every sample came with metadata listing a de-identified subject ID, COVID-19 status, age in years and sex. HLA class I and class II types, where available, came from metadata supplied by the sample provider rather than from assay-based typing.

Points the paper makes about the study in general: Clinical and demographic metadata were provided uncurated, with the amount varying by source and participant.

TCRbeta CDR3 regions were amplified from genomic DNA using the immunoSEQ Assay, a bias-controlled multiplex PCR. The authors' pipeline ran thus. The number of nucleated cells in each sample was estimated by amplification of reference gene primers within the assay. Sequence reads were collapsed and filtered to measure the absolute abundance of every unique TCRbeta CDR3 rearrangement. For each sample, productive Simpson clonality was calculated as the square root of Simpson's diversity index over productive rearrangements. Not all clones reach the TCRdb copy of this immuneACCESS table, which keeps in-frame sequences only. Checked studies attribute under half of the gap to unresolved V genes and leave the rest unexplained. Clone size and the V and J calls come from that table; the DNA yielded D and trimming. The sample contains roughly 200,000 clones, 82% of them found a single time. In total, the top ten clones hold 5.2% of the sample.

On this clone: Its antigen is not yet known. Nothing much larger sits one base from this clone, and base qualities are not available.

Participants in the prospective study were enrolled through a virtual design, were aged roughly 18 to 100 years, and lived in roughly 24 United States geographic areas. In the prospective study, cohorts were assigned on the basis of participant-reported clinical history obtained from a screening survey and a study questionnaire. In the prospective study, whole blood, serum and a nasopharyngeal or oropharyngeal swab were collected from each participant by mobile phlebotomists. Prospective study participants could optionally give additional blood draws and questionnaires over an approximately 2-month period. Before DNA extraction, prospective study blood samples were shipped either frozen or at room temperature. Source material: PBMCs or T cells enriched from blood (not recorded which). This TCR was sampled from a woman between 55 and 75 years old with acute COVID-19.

The CDR3 sequence is CAWMGREGNSPLHF. The DNA is TGTGCCTGGATGGGTCGGGAGGGGAATTCACCCCTCCACTTT. Recombination linked TRBV30 to TRBJ1-6, with TRBD1 perhaps the D gene, on 5 matching bases. Its CDR3 holds 14 amino acids, cysteine through phenylalanine. The only DNA kept is the CDR3, 42 bases in frame from the first base. V and J are truncated by 4 bases and 7 bases respectively, leaving an intervening sequence of 14 bases. Taken from the germline V gene (reference sequence), the CDR1 and CDR2 loops are GTSNPN and SVGIG.